This T cell receptor beta chain was sequenced in a study of cytomegalovirus exposure and HLA in healthy donors. Findings and caveats of the study: Reports showed the classifier diagnosing cytomegalovirus status with high specificity and sensitivity. That first-cohort TCR clusters tended to co-occur in the 130 or so validation repertoires was found in a later analysis. Rare sequences made up most TCRs, while some public TCRs were found in many donors.

Donors came from a validation cohort of about 110 subjects, distinct from the first 666-subject cohort. TCRdb's table, derived via immunoSEQ multiplex PCR, lists solely in-frame clones and lacks some. This table has some 98,000 clones, 87% appearing once. This clone has just a few counts. The target antigen is unknown. V lost 3 bases to trimming and J lost 4 bases; unmatched junction nucleotides: 4. CDR1 is SGHTA and CDR2 is FQGNSA in the germline V gene. This CDR3 has 14 amino acids. Material for sequencing was PBMCs. This TCR was recovered from a man younger than 30 in good health and CMV-seropositive. This chain uses TRBV7-2 with TRBJ2-7; 9 bases align to TRBD1. The CDR3, as DNA: TGTGCCAGCAGCTTCTACAGGGGGCAATACGAGCAGTACTTC. Protein: CASSFYRGQYEQYF.